Below are 31 T cell receptor beta chains sequenced from a single sample in a study of blood T cell repertoires in COVID-19. Sequencing was performed with immunoSEQ multiplex PCR; in TCRdb, only in-frame clones are kept and a portion is missing. The repertoire holds around 230,000 clones, with around four fifths as singletons. The sequencing sample was made of peripheral blood. These receptors all come from a woman in her 40s with active or convalescent COVID-19.

V and J are TRBV10-2 and TRBJ1-1; D call uncertain. The CDR3 is 13 amino acids. V lost 4 bases and J 1 base, leaving 7 bases between the germline ends. Germline V gene lookup returns CDR1 WSHSY and CDR2 SAAADI. CDR3 in amino acids: CASSGRGNTEAFF. The CDR3 DNA reads TGCGCCAGCAGTGGTCGGGGGAACACTGAAGCTTTCTTT.

The rearrangement links TRBV6-5 to TRBJ1-1; possible D gene TRBD1, 5 bases. CDR3 length equals 15 residues. Trimming removed 2 bases from V and 1 base from J, with 11 bases in between. Per germline, CDR1 MNHEY and CDR2 SVGAGI. This CDR3 reads CASSYRGGRNTEAFF. DNA for the CDR3: TGTGCCAGCAGTTACAGGGGCGGGAGGAACACTGAAGCTTTCTTT.

The chain employs TRBV12-3 or TRBV12-4 and TRBJ2-1; a weak D match, TRBD2 (5 bases). V was trimmed by 7 bases and J by 5 bases, leaving 12 bases between them. The CDR3 is made up of 13 amino acids. The CDR3 nucleotides read TGTGCCAGCACCCCGGACTTCCACAATGAGCAGTTCTTC. This codes for CASTPDFHNEQFF.

The rearrangement uses TRBV2 and TRBJ2-1; D possibly corresponds to TRBD1 (5 bases). The V end lost 0 bases, the J end lost 3 bases, and 6 bases lay between the germline ends. The CDR3 sequence is 14 residues long. Germline V gives CDR1 SNHLY, CDR2 FYNNEI. CDR3 DNA sequence: TGTGCCAGCAGTGAAGCAAGGGGCTACAATGAGCAGTTCTTC. This encodes CASSEARGYNEQFF. The full variable domain, completed using reference TRBV2 and TRBJ2-1, is EPEVTQTPSHQVTQMGQEVILRCVPISNHLYFYWYRQILGQKVEFLVSFYNNEISEKSEIFDDQFSVERPDGSNFTLKIRSTKLEDSAMYFCASSEARGYNEQFFGPGTRLTVL.

The DNA of the CDR3 is TGTGCCAGCAGCGTAGCTCAGGGACAGGGGTCCCACGAGCAGTACTTC. Its protein product is CASSVAQGQGSHEQYF. The rearrangement uses TRBV9 and TRBJ2-7, with 10 bases matching TRBD1. The germline gives CDR1 SGDLS, CDR2 YYNGEE. This CDR3 contains 16 residues. V lost 0 bases and J lost 5; bases outside the gene matches: 8.

V gene TRBV5-1 combines with J gene TRBJ1-2, with 7 bases lining up with TRBD1. The length of the CDR3 is 16 residues. The germline V gene has CDR1 SGHRS and CDR2 YFSETQ. V shed 6 bases, J shed 8 bases, and the junction held 19 bases outside the gene matches. The CDR3 region is CASTSDRTDTMGGYTF. The CDR3 DNA is TGCGCCAGCACCTCGGACAGGACCGATACTATGGGAGGCTACACCTTC.

The chain links TRBV5-6 to TRBJ2-6; D remains ambiguous. V gave up 3 bases and J gave up 2 bases, with 21 bases separating them. CDR1 and CDR2 from the germline V gene are SGHDT and YYEEEE. This CDR3 is 19 amino acids long. The CDR3 reads CASSSTGSPLFAGANVLTF. CDR3 nucleotides: TGTGCCAGCAGCTCAACCGGGTCACCTCTTTTTGCTGGGGCCAACGTCCTGACTTTC.

The gene calls are TRBV18 and TRBJ1-2; 7 bases map to TRBD1. Germline CDR1 KGHSH, CDR2 LQKENI. V lost 3 bases, J lost 8 bases, and 6 bases stayed unmatched. This CDR3 comprises 13 residues. This chain's CDR3 is CASSPRQGLGYTF. The CDR3 DNA is TGTGCCAGCTCACCGAGACAGGGATTAGGCTACACCTTC.

This chain links TRBV27 with TRBJ1-1; 9 bases line up with TRBD1. In germline, CDR1 is MNHEY, CDR2 SMNVEV (reference sequence). The CDR3 spans 18 residues. V was pared by 2 bases and J by 3 bases, with 13 bases of the junction left unmatched. CDR3 sequence reads: CASSLRGQGWLGDTEAFF. As DNA, the CDR3 is TGTGCCAGCAGTTTAAGGGGACAGGGTTGGCTTGGAGACACTGAAGCTTTCTTT.

The chain joins TRBV25-1 to TRBJ2-3; 9 bases match TRBD2. CDR1 MGHDK and CDR2 SYGVNS come from the germline V gene. With V trimmed by 7 bases and J by 0 bases, 11 bases remained unmatched. CDR3 length equals 17 residues. The CDR3 loop reads CASTGAGGKTSTDTQYF. The CDR3 bases are TGTGCCAGCACGGGCGCGGGAGGGAAGACTAGCACAGATACGCAGTATTTT.

The rearrangement links TRBV2 to TRBJ2-7, with TRBD2 matching 12 bases. In germline, CDR1 is SNHLY, CDR2 FYNNEI. This CDR3 spans 18 amino acids. The junction had 13 bases not matched to a gene; V was cut back by 4 bases and J by 3 bases. CDR3 amino acids: CASSVPVLAGGSSYEQYF. The CDR3 DNA reads as TGTGCCAGCAGTGTGCCCGTACTAGCGGGGGGTTCCAGCTACGAGCAGTACTTC.

The chain uses TRBV24-1 and TRBJ2-5, with TRBD2 matching 7 bases. The trim removed 5 bases at V and 5 bases at J, leaving 7 bases unmatched. The CDR3 consists of 14 residues. Looked up from germline, CDR1 is KGHDR and CDR2 is SFDVKD. The CDR3 region is CATSAPRGGETQYF. The CDR3, as DNA: TGTGCCACCAGTGCCCCCCGGGGAGGGGAGACCCAGTACTTC.

The chain is built from TRBV7-2 and TRBJ1-2; D not resolved. The CDR3 has 13 amino acids. Trimming left V 0 bases short and J 6 bases short, with 8 bases between. From germline, CDR1 is SGHTA and CDR2 FQGNSA. CDR3 coding DNA: TGTGCCAGCAGCTTAGCGGCGGGGAATGGCTACACCTTC. This codes for CASSLAAGNGYTF. Based on the CDR3 plus reference TRBV7-2 and TRBJ1-2, the full variable domain is GAGVSQSPSNKVTEKGKDVELRCDPISGHTALYWYRQSLGQGLEFLIYFQGNSAPDKSGLPSDRFSAERTGGSVSTLTIQRTQQEDSAVYLCASSLAAGNGYTFGSGTRLTVV.

The rearrangement joins TRBV11-3 to TRBJ2-5; D not resolved. Germline CDR1 and CDR2: SGHNT and YENEEA. The CDR3 loop spans 13 amino acids. With 6 bases removed from V and 0 bases from J, the gap between germline ends came to 8 bases. The CDR3 coding sequence is TGTGCCAGCAGGGTCGGGTACCAAGAGACCCAGTACTTC. Protein product: CASRVGYQETQYF.

The rearrangement links TRBV20-1 to TRBJ2-7; D is ambiguous. Looked up from germline, CDR1 is DFQATT and CDR2 is SNEGSKA (reference sequence). V was shortened by 3 bases and J by 1 base, with 4 bases between the two germline ends. The CDR3 loop spans 11 amino acids. The CDR3 nucleotides read TGCAGTGCTAGTCTATCCTACGAGCAGTACTTC. This sequence encodes CSASLSYEQYF.

J is TRBJ1-5 and V is TRBV10-3; TRBD1 matches at 9 bases. This CDR3 has 13 residues. Germline assignment: CDR1 ENHRY and CDR2 SYGVKD. V lost 11 bases to trimming and J lost 11 bases; unmatched junction nucleotides: 13. The CDR3, as DNA: TGTGCCGCAACAGGGGGCGATACAGCGGCCCAGCATTTT. Residues: CAATGGDTAAQHF.

The chain links TRBV28 to TRBJ1-4; the D gene is possibly TRBD1 (5 bases). V was cut by 6 bases and J by 1 base, with 15 bases left in between. The CDR3 consists of 16 residues. Germline-derived CDR1 and CDR2 are MDHEN and SYDVKM. DNA for the CDR3: TGTGCCAGCAGCCCGGTGGAGGGGAGAACTAATGAAAAACTGTTTTTT. The encoded protein is CASSPVEGRTNEKLFF.

This clone occurred once. The chain carries TRBV4-3 and TRBJ1-1, with 8 bases that match TRBD1. There are 17 residues in the CDR3. Trimming at V came to 10 bases and at J to 4 bases, leaving 20 bases not matched to a gene. Germline V gives CDR1 LGHNA, CDR2 YSLEER. The CDR3 reads CAIPRARRRTGGTEAFF. The CDR3 DNA reads as TGCGCCATCCCCCGGGCCCGGAGGCGAACAGGGGGCACTGAAGCTTTCTTT.

Only one count was recorded for this clone. The V and J genes are TRBV10-3 and TRBJ1-2; maybe TRBD1 (6 bases). The germline V and J ends were trimmed by 8 bases and 6 bases, with 10 bases remaining between them. The CDR3 is 11 residues long. Germline-derived CDR1 and CDR2 are ENHRY and SYGVKD. CDR3 amino acids: CAIGGADGYTF. In DNA, the CDR3 is TGTGCCATCGGGGGGGCGGATGGCTACACCTTC.

The V call is TRBV24-1, the J call TRBJ2-7; 8 bases agree with TRBD1. Germline CDR1 reads KGHDR; CDR2 reads SFDVKD. Unmatched junction bases numbered 7, after V lost 7 bases and J lost 0 bases. This CDR3 has 15 residues. The CDR3 region is CATSAPGTGSYEQYF. The CDR3 DNA follows: TGTGCCACCAGCGCTCCCGGGACAGGCTCCTACGAGCAGTACTTC.

This clone turned up a few times. The V and J genes are TRBV28 and TRBJ1-5; 9 positions agree with TRBD1. Germline CDR1 MDHEN, CDR2 SYDVKM. V lost 5 bases to trimming and J lost 2 bases; unmatched junction nucleotides: 4. This CDR3 region has 15 residues. CDR3 sequence reads: CASSKRTGGNQPQHF. The CDR3 bases are TGTGCCAGCAGTAAAAGGACAGGGGGCAATCAGCCCCAGCATTTT.

The V gene is TRBV27, the J gene TRBJ1-6; TRBD1 is a possible D gene (5 bases). From germline, CDR1 is MNHEY and CDR2 SMNVEV (reference sequence). The germline V and J ends were trimmed by 5 bases and 5 bases, with 10 bases remaining between them. The CDR3 runs 14 residues. CDR3 sequence reads: CASSPQGNNSPLHF. CDR3 nucleotide sequence: TGTGCCAGCAGTCCGCAGGGCAATAATTCACCCCTCCACTTT.

The V call is TRBV19, the J call TRBJ1-5; no firm D call. Germline V lookup: CDR1 LNHDA, CDR2 SQIVND (reference sequence). The CDR3 length is 15 residues. Trimming pared 5 bases from V and 0 bases from J, leaving 11 bases between. CDR3 region: CASSFISTSNQPQHF. CDR3 nucleotide sequence: TGTGCCAGTAGTTTTATTAGCACTAGCAATCAGCCCCAGCATTTT.

This clone has ten or more counts. This chain uses TRBV5-6 with TRBJ1-4; the D is unclear. The CDR3 length is 15 residues. Per germline, CDR1 SGHDT and CDR2 YYEEEE. Trimming stripped 3 bases from V and 3 bases from J, with 12 bases between. The CDR3 nucleotides are TGTGCCAGCAGCTCCACCGGGCGGGCTAATGAAAAACTGTTTTTT. This gives the protein CASSSTGRANEKLFF.

The chain carries TRBV6-5 and TRBJ1-2; the D gene is possibly TRBD1 (5 bases). CDR3 length: 14 residues. Germline V CDR1 and CDR2: MNHEY, SVGAGI. The V end was cut by 6 bases, the J end by 4 bases, with 15 bases between. CDR3 in DNA: TGTGCCAGCAGGGGGTCCGGGGGACTCTATGGCTACACCTTC. It is translated as CASRGSGGLYGYTF.

This clone has only a few counts. The chain uses TRBV2 and TRBJ1-5; D is perhaps TRBD1 (6 bases). The V end was cut by 2 bases, the J end by 0 bases, with 11 bases between. Germline V lookup: CDR1 SNHLY, CDR2 FYNNEI. The CDR3 extends over 16 amino acids. CDR3 bases: TGTGCCAGCAGTGAAACACAGGGATATAGCAATCAGCCCCAGCATTTT. Translation: CASSETQGYSNQPQHF.

This chain links TRBV27 with TRBJ1-5; a possible D gene is TRBD1 (6 bases). The CDR3 totals 15 residues. Germline lookup yields CDR1 MNHEY and CDR2 SMNVEV (reference sequence). V lost 0 bases and J 3 bases, leaving 9 bases between the germline ends. Written as DNA, the CDR3 is TGTGCCAGCAGTTTATCCACAGGGATCAATCAGCCCCAGCATTTT. It codes for CASSLSTGINQPQHF.

The chain is built from TRBV4-2 and TRBJ1-1; 7 bases are shared with TRBD1. Germline V gene lookup returns CDR1 LGHNA and CDR2 YNFKEQ. The junction had 11 bases not matched to a gene; V was cut back by 4 bases and J by 0 bases. The CDR3 has 17 residues. The CDR3 protein is CASSPDRRGVVNTEAFF. Written as DNA, the CDR3 is TGTGCCAGCAGCCCGGACAGGCGGGGTGTGGTGAACACTGAAGCTTTCTTT.

This chain uses TRBV5-1 with TRBJ1-2; 7 bases map to TRBD1. This CDR3 has 16 amino acids. The germline V gene encodes CDR1 SGHRS and CDR2 YFSETQ. The junction had 8 bases not matched to a gene; V was cut back by 0 bases and J by 3 bases. The CDR3 here is CASSLVAGGSDYGYTF. CDR3 DNA sequence: TGCGCCAGCAGCTTGGTGGCAGGGGGGAGTGACTATGGCTACACCTTC.

The chain links TRBV6-5 to TRBJ1-2; no reliable D call. The CDR3 has 13 residues. The V end was cut by 3 bases, the J end by 6 bases, with 11 bases between. Germline CDR1 reads MNHEY; CDR2 reads SVGAGI. CDR3 residues: CASSYHDADGYTF. In nucleotides, the CDR3 is TGTGCCAGCAGTTATCATGATGCGGATGGCTACACCTTC.

This chain uses TRBV2 with TRBJ1-6; D unresolved. Trimming left V 7 bases short and J 10 bases short, with 14 bases between. The CDR3 covers 13 residues. Germline-derived CDR1 and CDR2 are SNHLY and FYNNEI. The CDR3 loop reads CASKVQPESPLHF. DNA of the CDR3: TGTGCCAGCAAAGTGCAGCCGGAGTCACCCCTCCACTTT.